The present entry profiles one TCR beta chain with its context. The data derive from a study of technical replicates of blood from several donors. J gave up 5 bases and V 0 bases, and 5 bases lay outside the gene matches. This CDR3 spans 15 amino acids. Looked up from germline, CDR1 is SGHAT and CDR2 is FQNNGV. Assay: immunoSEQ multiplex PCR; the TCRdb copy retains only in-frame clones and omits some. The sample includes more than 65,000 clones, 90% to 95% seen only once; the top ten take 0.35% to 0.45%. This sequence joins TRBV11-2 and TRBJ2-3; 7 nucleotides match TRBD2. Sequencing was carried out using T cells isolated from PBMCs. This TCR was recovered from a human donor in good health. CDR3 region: CASSLERGRGDTQYF. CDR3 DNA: TGTGCCAGCAGCTTAGAGCGCGGGAGAGGAGATACGCAGTATTTT.